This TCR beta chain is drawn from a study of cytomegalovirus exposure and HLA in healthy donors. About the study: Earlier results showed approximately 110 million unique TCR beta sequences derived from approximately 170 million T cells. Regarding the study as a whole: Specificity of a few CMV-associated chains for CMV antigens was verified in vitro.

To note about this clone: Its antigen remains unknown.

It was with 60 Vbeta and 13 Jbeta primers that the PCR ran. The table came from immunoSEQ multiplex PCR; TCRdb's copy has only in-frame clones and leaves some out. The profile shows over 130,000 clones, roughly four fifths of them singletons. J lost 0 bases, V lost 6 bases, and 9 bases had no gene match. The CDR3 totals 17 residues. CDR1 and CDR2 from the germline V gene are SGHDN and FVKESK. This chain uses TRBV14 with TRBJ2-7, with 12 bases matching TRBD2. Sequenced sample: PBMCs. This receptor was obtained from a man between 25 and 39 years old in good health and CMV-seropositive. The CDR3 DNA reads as TGTGCCAGCAGTCAGCTTGGACTAGCGGGGCCCTCCTACGAGCAGTACTTC. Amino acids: CASSQLGLAGPSYEQYF.